The 3 T cell receptor beta chains below all came from one sample that was sequenced in a study of blood T cell repertoires in COVID-19 (dated by TCRdb to the early 2020s). Receptors were amplified or captured by the immunoSEQ multiplex PCR assay. Imported from immuneACCESS, the table was reduced by TCRdb to in-frame sequences with V and J called. These copies leave out some clones; in studies compared against another copy, an unresolved V gene accounts for under half, and the cause of the remainder is not known. Here the sample has about 270,000 clones; around nine tenths occur a single time. The top ten clonotypes cover over 2.5% of the sample. Specimen: PBMCs or T cells enriched from blood (not recorded which). The receptors shown here come from a woman between 18 and 29 years old who had recovered from COVID-19.

This clone was recorded only once. The chain is built from TRBV29-1 and TRBJ2-7, with TRBD1 matching over 10 bases. The CDR3 has 13 amino acids. The V gene's germline CDR1 is SQVTM and CDR2 ANQGSEA. V was clipped by 6 bases and J by 2 bases; unmatched bases: 4. CDR3: CSVPGTGAYEQYF. CDR3 bases: TGCAGCGTGCCCGGGACAGGGGCCTACGAGCAGTACTTC.

The rearrangement uses TRBV30 and TRBJ1-2, with D possibly TRBD1 on 5 matching bases. The germline V and J ends were trimmed by 0 bases and 3 bases, with 14 bases remaining between them. The germline gives CDR1 GTSNPN, CDR2 SVGIG (reference sequence). CDR3 length: 15 residues. The CDR3 spells CAWSVGVRLHYGYTF. For the CDR3, the DNA is TGTGCCTGGAGTGTAGGGGTCAGACTCCACTATGGCTACACCTTC.

This chain links TRBV6-1 with TRBJ2-7; no reliable D call. This CDR3 comprises 13 residues. CDR1 MNHNS and CDR2 SASEGT come from the germline V gene. V was cut by 2 bases and J by 3 bases, with 8 bases left in between. The CDR3 DNA reads TGTGCCAGCAGTGAATTTCTCTTCTACGAGCAGTACTTC. Protein: CASSEFLFYEQYF.